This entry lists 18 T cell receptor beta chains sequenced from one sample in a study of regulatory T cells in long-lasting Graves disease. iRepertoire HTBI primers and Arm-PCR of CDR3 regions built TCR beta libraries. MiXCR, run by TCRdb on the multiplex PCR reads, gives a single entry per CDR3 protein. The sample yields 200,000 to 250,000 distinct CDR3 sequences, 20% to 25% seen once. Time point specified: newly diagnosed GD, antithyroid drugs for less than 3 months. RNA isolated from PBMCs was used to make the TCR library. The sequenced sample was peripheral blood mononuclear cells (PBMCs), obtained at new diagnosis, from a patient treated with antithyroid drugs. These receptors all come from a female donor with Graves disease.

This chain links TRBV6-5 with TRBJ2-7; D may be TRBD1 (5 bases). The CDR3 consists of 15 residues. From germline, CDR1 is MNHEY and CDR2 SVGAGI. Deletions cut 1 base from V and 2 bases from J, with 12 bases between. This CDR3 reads CASSYWAGLPYEQYF. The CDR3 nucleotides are TGTGCCAGCAGTTACTGGGCAGGGCTCCCCTACGAGCAGTACTTC.

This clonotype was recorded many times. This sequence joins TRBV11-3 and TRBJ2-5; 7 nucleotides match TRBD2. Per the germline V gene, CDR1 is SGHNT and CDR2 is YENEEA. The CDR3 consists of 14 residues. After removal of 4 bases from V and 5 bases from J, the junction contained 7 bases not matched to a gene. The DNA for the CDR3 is TGTGCCAGCAGCTCGAGTCGGGGAGGGGAGACCCAGTACTTC. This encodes CASSSSRGGETQYF.

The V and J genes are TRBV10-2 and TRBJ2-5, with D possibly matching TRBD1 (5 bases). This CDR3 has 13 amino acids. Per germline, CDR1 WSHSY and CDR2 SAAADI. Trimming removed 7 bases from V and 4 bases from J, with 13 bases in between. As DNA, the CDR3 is TGCGCCAGCACCAGGACATTGGGAGAGACCCAGTACTTC. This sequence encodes CASTRTLGETQYF.

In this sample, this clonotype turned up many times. The CDR3 DNA follows: TGCAGCGTTGAAAGCGGAGGCGGGGGAGAGACCCAGTACTTC. Protein: CSVESGGGGETQYF. This chain uses TRBV29-1 with TRBJ2-5; 7 bases match TRBD2. The V gene end was trimmed by 2 bases and the J gene end by 4 bases; junction bases not matched to a gene: 7. CDR1 SQVTM and CDR2 ANQGSEA come from the germline V gene. The CDR3 loop spans 14 amino acids.

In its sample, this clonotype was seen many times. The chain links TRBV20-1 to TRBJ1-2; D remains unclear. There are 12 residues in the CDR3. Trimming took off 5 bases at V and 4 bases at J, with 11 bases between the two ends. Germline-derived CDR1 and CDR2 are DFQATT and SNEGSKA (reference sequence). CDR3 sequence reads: CSAPPVTYGYTF. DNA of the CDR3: TGCAGTGCTCCCCCGGTAACCTATGGCTACACCTTC.

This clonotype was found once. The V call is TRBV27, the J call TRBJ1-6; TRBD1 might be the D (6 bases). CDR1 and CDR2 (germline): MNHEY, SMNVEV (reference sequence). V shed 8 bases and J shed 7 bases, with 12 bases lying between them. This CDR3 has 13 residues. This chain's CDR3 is CASGGRQNSPLHF. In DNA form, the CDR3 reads TGTGCCAGCGGGGGGCGGCAAAATTCACCCCTCCACTTT.

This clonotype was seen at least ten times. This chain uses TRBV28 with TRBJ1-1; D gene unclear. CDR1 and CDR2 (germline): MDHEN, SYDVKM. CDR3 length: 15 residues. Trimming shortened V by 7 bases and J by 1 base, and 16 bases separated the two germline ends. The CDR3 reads CASTPSGFGNTEAFF. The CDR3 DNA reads TGTGCCAGCACCCCATCGGGGTTCGGGAACACTGAAGCTTTCTTT.

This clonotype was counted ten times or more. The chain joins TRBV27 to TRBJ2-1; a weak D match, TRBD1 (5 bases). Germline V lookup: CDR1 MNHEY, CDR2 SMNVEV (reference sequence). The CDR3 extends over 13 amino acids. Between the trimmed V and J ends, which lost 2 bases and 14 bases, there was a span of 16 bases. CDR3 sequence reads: CASSLDSPTPKFF. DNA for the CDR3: TGTGCCAGCAGTTTAGACAGTCCCACCCCAAAGTTCTTC.

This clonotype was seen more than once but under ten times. This CDR3 reads CASSLGPTPPEGHTF. Here the CDR3 DNA reads TGTGCCAGCAGCTTAGGTCCGACTCCACCTGAGGGCCACACCTTC. The chain joins TRBV7-2 to TRBJ1-2; D ambiguous. The CDR3 is 15 amino acids. Trimming shortened V by 1 base and J by 12 bases, and 21 bases separated the two germline ends. Germline V lookup: CDR1 SGHTA, CDR2 FQGNSA.

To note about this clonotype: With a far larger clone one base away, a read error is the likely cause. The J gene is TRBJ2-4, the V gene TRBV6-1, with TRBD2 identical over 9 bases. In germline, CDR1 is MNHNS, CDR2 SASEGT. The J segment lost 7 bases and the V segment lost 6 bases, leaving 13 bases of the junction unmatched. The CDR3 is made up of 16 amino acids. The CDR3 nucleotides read TGTGCCAGCAGCTTAGCGGGGGAGGCAGGGCGGAACATTCAGTACTTC. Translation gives CASSLAGEAGRNIQYF.

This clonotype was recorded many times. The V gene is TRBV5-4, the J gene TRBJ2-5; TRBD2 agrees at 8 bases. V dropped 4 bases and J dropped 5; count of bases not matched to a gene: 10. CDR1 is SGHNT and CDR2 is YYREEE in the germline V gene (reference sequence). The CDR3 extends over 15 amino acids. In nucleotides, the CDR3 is TGTGCCAGCAGCCCGGACGGCGGGAGGTTTGAGACCCAGTACTTC. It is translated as CASSPDGGRFETQYF.

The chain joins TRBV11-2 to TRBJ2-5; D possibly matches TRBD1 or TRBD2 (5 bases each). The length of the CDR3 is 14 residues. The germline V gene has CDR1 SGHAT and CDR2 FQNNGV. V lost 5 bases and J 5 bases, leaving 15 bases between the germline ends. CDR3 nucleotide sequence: TGTGCCAGCAGCCCGGGGACGGTGGTTGAGACCCAGTACTTC. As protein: CASSPGTVVETQYF.

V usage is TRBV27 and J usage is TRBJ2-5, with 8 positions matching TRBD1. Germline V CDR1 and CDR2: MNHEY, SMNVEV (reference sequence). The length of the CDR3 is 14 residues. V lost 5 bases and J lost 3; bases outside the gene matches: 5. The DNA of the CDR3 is TGTGCCAGCAGTCCTCAGGGGGCAAAAGAGACCCAGTACTTC. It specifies CASSPQGAKETQYF.

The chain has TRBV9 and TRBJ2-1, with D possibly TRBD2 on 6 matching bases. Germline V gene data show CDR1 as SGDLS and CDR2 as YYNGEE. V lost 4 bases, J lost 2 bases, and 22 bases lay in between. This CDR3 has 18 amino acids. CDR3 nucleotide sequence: TGTGCCAGCAGCCCACATAGGGGACTCTTGGGGGCCTACAATGAGCAGTTCTTC. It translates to CASSPHRGLLGAYNEQFF.

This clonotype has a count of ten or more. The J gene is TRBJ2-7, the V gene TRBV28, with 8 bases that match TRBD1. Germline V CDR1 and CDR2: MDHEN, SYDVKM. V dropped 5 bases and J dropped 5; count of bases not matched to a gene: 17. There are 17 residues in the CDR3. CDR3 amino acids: CASSVPTPVTGVHEQYF. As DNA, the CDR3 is TGTGCCAGCAGTGTACCTACCCCCGTGACAGGGGTCCACGAGCAGTACTTC.

DNA for the CDR3: TGTGCCAGTAGTATGAAGCGCACAGATACGCAGTATTTT. This translates into CASSMKRTDTQYF. The gene calls are TRBV19 and TRBJ2-3; D call uncertain. Germline lookup yields CDR1 LNHDA and CDR2 SQIVND (reference sequence). With 3 bases removed from V and 1 base from J, the gap between germline ends came to 5 bases. This CDR3 is built from 13 residues.

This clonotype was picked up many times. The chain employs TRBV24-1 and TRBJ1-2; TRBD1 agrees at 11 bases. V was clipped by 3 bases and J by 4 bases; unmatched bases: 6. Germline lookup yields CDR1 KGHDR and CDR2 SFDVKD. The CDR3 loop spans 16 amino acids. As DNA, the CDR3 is TGTGCCACCAGTGATCCTGGACAGGGGGCTTTCTATGGCTACACCTTC. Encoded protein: CATSDPGQGAFYGYTF.

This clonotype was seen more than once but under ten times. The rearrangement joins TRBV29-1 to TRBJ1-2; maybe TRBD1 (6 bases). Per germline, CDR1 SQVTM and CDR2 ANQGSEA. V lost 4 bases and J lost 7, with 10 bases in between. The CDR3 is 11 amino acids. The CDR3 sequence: CSVGGASGYTF. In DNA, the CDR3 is TGCAGCGTTGGGGGGGCGAGTGGCTACACCTTC.